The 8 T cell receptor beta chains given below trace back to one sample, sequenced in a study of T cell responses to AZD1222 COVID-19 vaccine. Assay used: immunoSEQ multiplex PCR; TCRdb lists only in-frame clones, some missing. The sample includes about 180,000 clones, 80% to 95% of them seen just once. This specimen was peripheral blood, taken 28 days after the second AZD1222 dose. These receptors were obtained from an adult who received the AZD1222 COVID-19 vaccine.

The CDR3 region is CASSSDRGPYNEQFF. CDR3 DNA sequence: TGTGCCAGCAGCTCCGACAGGGGTCCTTACAATGAGCAGTTCTTC. The chain employs TRBV27 and TRBJ2-1, with 8 bases aligning to TRBD1. Germline V gives CDR1 MNHEY, CDR2 SMNVEV (reference sequence). This CDR3 spans 15 amino acids. J lost 4 bases, V lost 6 bases, and 8 bases had no gene match.

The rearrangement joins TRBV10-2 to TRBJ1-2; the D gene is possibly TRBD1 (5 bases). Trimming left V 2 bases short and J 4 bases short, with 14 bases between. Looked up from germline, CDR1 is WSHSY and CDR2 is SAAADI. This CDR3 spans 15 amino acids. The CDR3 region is CASSENPGVGYGYTF. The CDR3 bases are TGCGCCAGCAGTGAGAATCCGGGGGTGGGCTATGGCTACACCTTC.

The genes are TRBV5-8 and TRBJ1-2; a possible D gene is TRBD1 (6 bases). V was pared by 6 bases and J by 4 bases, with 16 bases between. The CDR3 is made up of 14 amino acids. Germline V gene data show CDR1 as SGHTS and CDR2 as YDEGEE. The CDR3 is CASTVLGQSYGYTF. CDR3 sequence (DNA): TGTGCCAGCACTGTATTGGGACAATCCTATGGCTACACCTTC.

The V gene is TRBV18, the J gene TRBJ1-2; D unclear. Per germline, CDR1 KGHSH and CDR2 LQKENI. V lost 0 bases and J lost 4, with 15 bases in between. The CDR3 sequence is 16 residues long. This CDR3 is CASSPPWQEVSYGYTF. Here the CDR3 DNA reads TGTGCCAGCTCACCACCCTGGCAGGAGGTTTCCTATGGCTACACCTTC.

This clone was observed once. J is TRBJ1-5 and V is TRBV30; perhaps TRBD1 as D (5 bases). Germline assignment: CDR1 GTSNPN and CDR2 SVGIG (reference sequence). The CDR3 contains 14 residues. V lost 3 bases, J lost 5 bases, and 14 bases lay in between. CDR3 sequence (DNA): TGTGCCTGGAGGGCGGCCGGGGGGTATCAGCCCCAGCATTTT. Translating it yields CAWRAAGGYQPQHF.

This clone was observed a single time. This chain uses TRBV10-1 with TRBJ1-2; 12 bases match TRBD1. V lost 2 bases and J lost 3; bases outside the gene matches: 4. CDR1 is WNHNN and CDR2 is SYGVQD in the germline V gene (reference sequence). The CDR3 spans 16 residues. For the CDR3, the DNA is TGCGCCAGCAGTGAGAGGGACAGGGGGCGTTACTATGGCTACACCTTC. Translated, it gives CASSERDRGRYYGYTF.

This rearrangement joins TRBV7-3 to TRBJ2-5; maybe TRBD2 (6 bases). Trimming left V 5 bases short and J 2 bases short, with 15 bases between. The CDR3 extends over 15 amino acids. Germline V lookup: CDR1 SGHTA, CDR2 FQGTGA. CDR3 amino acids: CASSPGGEAQETQYF. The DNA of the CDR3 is TGTGCCAGCAGCCCCGGAGGGGAGGCTCAAGAGACCCAGTACTTC.

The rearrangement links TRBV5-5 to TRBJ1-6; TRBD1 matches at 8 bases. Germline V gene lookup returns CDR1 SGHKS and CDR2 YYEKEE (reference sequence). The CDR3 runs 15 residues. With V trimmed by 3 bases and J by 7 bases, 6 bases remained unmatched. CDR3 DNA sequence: TGTGCCAGCAGCTCGGGACAGGTCAAAAATTCACCCCTCCACTTT. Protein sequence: CASSSGQVKNSPLHF. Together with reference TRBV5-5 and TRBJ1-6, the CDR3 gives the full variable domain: DAGVTQSPTHLIKTRGQQVTLRCSPISGHKSVSWYQQVLGQGPQFIFQYYEKEERGRGNFPDRFSARQFPNYSSELNVNALLLGDSALYLCASSSGQVKNSPLHFGNGTRLTVT.